A selection of T cell receptor beta chains follows, all from one sample in a study of blood T cell dynamics during melanoma immunotherapy. Data came from immunoSEQ multiplex PCR; TCRdb stores just in-frame clones and leaves some out. The sample carries more than 10,000 clones, approximately 80% recorded once. This sample comprised blood, obtained from a patient treated with checkpoint blockade. The receptors shown here come from a human donor with melanoma. Both conserved end residues are part of each CDR3. The D gene is left open where the match is weak. Size is stated for part of the rows, as once, few or many counts, or as a class when the clone is expanded.

abundance: -
v_gene: TRBV7-9
d_gene: TRBD1
j_gene: TRBJ2-1
CDR3nt: TGTGCCAGCAGCTTAGCACGGGGGACAGGGGCTCAGTTCTTC
CDR3aa: CASSLARGTGAQFF

abundance: -
v_gene: TRBV7-2
d_gene: -
j_gene: TRBJ1-6
CDR3nt: TGTGCCAGCAGCTTACGGACAGCGGACCCCTATAATTCACCCCTCCACTTT
CDR3aa: CASSLRTADPYNSPLHF

abundance: -
v_gene: TRBV6-5
d_gene: -
j_gene: TRBJ2-5
CDR3nt: TGTGCCAGCAGTTTCTCGAATGTCCAAGAGACCCAGTACTTC
CDR3aa: CASSFSNVQETQYF

abundance: -
v_gene: TRBV19
d_gene: TRBD2
j_gene: TRBJ2-3
CDR3nt: TGTGCCAGTTCTGGACTAGCGATGGCAGATACGCAGTATTTT
CDR3aa: CASSGLAMADTQYF

abundance: -
v_gene: TRBV5-8
d_gene: TRBD2
j_gene: TRBJ2-1
CDR3nt: TGTGCCAGCAGCTCCGGGACTAGCGGGGGAAATGAGCAGTTCTTC
CDR3aa: CASSSGTSGGNEQFF

abundance: -
v_gene: TRBV7-2
d_gene: -
j_gene: TRBJ1-1
CDR3nt: TGTGCCAGCAGCTCACGGACACGGAGGAAAGGGACTGAAGCTTTCTTT
CDR3aa: CASSSRTRRKGTEAFF

abundance: -
v_gene: TRBV2
d_gene: -
j_gene: TRBJ2-1
CDR3nt: TGTGCCAGCATTAGAACGGAAGGGGGAGGAGAGCAGTTCTTC
CDR3aa: CASIRTEGGGEQFF

abundance: -
v_gene: TRBV11-2
d_gene: TRBD2
j_gene: TRBJ2-7
CDR3nt: TGTGCCAGCAGCTTAGTGTCTAGCGGGCCTAAAATAGAGCAGTACTTC
CDR3aa: CASSLVSSGPKIEQYF

abundance: -
v_gene: TRBV27
d_gene: -
j_gene: TRBJ1-2
CDR3nt: TGTGCCAGCAGTTCTATCGGACAATGGGACTACACCTTC
CDR3aa: CASSSIGQWDYTF

abundance: once
v_gene: TRBV5-1
d_gene: TRBD1
j_gene: TRBJ2-2
CDR3nt: TGCGCCAGCAGCATACAGGGGGACACCAGGGAGCTGTTTTTT
CDR3aa: CASSIQGDTRELFF

abundance: -
v_gene: TRBV11-2
d_gene: TRBD1
j_gene: TRBJ1-3
CDR3nt: TGTGCCAGCAGCTCGTTAGACAGGGGACCAGCTTCTGGAAACACCATATATTTT
CDR3aa: CASSSLDRGPASGNTIYF

abundance: -
v_gene: TRBV30
d_gene: -
j_gene: TRBJ2-7
CDR3nt: TGTGCCTGGAGTGCGCCCGAAGGGACTGAGGCCTACGAGCAGTACTTC
CDR3aa: CAWSAPEGTEAYEQYF

abundance: -
v_gene: TRBV5-1
d_gene: TRBD1
j_gene: TRBJ1-1
CDR3nt: TGCGCCAGCAGCTCGGGACAGGGGAACACTGAAGCTTTCTTT
CDR3aa: CASSSGQGNTEAFF

abundance: once
v_gene: TRBV4-2
d_gene: -
j_gene: TRBJ2-7
CDR3nt: TGTGCCAGCAGCCTAGAGGGGGGTAGCGTCGTTAACTCCTACGAGCAGTACTTC
CDR3aa: CASSLEGGSVVNSYEQYF

abundance: -
v_gene: TRBV9
d_gene: TRBD2
j_gene: TRBJ2-3
CDR3nt: TGTGCCAGCAGCGTAGCTACGGTCGCGGGGGGGCCAGCAGATACGCAGTATTTT
CDR3aa: CASSVATVAGGPADTQYF

abundance: -
v_gene: TRBV4-2
d_gene: TRBD2
j_gene: TRBJ2-6
CDR3nt: TGTGCCAGCAGCCAAGGACTAGCGCACTCTGGGGCCAACGTCCTGACTTTC
CDR3aa: CASSQGLAHSGANVLTF

abundance: -
v_gene: TRBV6-1
d_gene: -
j_gene: TRBJ1-5
CDR3nt: TGTGCCAGCAGTGAAGCGCCCAGGAAGCCCCAGCATTTT
CDR3aa: CASSEAPRKPQHF

abundance: -
v_gene: TRBV2
d_gene: TRBD1
j_gene: TRBJ2-7
CDR3nt: TGTGCCAGCAGTGAAAGGCAGGGGGCATACGAGCAGTACTTC
CDR3aa: CASSERQGAYEQYF

abundance: -
v_gene: TRBV7-8
d_gene: TRBD1
j_gene: TRBJ2-2
CDR3nt: TGTGCCAGCAGCTCGACAGGGGGAAACACCGGGGAGCTGTTTTTT
CDR3aa: CASSSTGGNTGELFF

abundance: few
v_gene: TRBV6-1
d_gene: -
j_gene: TRBJ1-1
CDR3nt: TGTGCCAGCAGTGAAAGGATTGGCGCTTTCTTT
CDR3aa: CASSERIGAFF

abundance: -
v_gene: TRBV19
d_gene: TRBD2
j_gene: TRBJ2-2
CDR3nt: TGTGCCAGTAGTATTAGCGGGGGGGCCGGGGAGCTGTTTTTT
CDR3aa: CASSISGGAGELFF

abundance: -
v_gene: TRBV6-1
d_gene: -
j_gene: TRBJ1-5
CDR3nt: TGTGCCAGCAGGATGGGAGGGAGCACGAATCAGCCCCAGCATTTT
CDR3aa: CASRMGGSTNQPQHF

abundance: -
v_gene: TRBV14
d_gene: TRBD2
j_gene: TRBJ2-3
CDR3nt: TGTGCCAGCAGCCAAGGGGCTAGCGGGGGAGGCACAGATACGCAGTATTTT
CDR3aa: CASSQGASGGGTDTQYF

abundance: -
v_gene: TRBV7-3
d_gene: TRBD1
j_gene: TRBJ2-5
CDR3nt: TGTGCCAGCAGCCCGAAAGGACAGGGGAAAGAGACCCAGTACTTC
CDR3aa: CASSPKGQGKETQYF

abundance: -
v_gene: TRBV6-1
d_gene: -
j_gene: TRBJ1-1
CDR3nt: TGTGCCAGCAGCCGAAGGGGGGAGAGCACTGAAGCTTTCTTT
CDR3aa: CASSRRGESTEAFF

abundance: few
v_gene: TRBV11-2
d_gene: -
j_gene: TRBJ1-1
CDR3nt: TGTGCCAGCAGCTTAGGTATGAACACTGAAGCTTTCTTT
CDR3aa: CASSLGMNTEAFF

abundance: -
v_gene: TRBV7-2
d_gene: TRBD2
j_gene: TRBJ2-5
CDR3nt: TGTGCCAGCAGCTTTAACGGACTAGCGGGGGGGGAGACCCAGTACTTC
CDR3aa: CASSFNGLAGGETQYF

abundance: -
v_gene: TRBV18
d_gene: -
j_gene: TRBJ1-1
CDR3nt: TGTGCCAGCTCACCTACAGAGAACACTGAAGCTTTCTTT
CDR3aa: CASSPTENTEAFF

abundance: few
v_gene: TRBV30
d_gene: -
j_gene: TRBJ1-1
CDR3nt: TGTGCCTGGAGTGTAAACCATCAAACTGAAGCTTTCTTT
CDR3aa: CAWSVNHQTEAFF

abundance: -
v_gene: TRBV6-5
d_gene: -
j_gene: TRBJ1-4
CDR3nt: TGTGCCAGCAGTTCGCCATATAACCAAAAACTGTTTTTT
CDR3aa: CASSSPYNQKLFF

abundance: -
v_gene: TRBV7-8
d_gene: TRBD2
j_gene: TRBJ2-1
CDR3nt: TGTGCCAGCAGCGGGACCGCGGGGGTATACAATGAGCAGTTCTTC
CDR3aa: CASSGTAGVYNEQFF

abundance: -
v_gene: TRBV2
d_gene: TRBD2
j_gene: TRBJ2-3
CDR3nt: TGTGCCAGCAGGGAACCGGGACTATGGGGAGATACGCAGTATTTT
CDR3aa: CASREPGLWGDTQYF

abundance: -
v_gene: TRBV21-1
d_gene: -
j_gene: TRBJ2-3
CDR3nt: TGTGCCAGCAGCAAAGCGATCGAGCGGGAAGCCCTCACAGATACGCAGTATTTT
CDR3aa: CASSKAIEREALTDTQYF

abundance: -
v_gene: TRBV5-5
d_gene: TRBD1
j_gene: TRBJ2-1
CDR3nt: TGTGCCAGCAGCCACCCCGCCGGGACAGGGATTGAGCAGTTCTTC
CDR3aa: CASSHPAGTGIEQFF

abundance: -
v_gene: TRBV28
d_gene: TRBD1
j_gene: TRBJ2-7
CDR3nt: TGTGCCAGCAGTTCCTACGGGACAGGGGACAACGAGCAGTACTTC
CDR3aa: CASSSYGTGDNEQYF

abundance: -
v_gene: TRBV11-3
d_gene: -
j_gene: TRBJ2-5
CDR3nt: TGTGCCAGCAGCCGATCGAGGGCAGAGACCCAGTACTTC
CDR3aa: CASSRSRAETQYF

abundance: -
v_gene: TRBV29-1
d_gene: -
j_gene: TRBJ1-5
CDR3nt: TGCAGCGTTGTGTTGACAGGACGGAATCAGCCCCAGCATTTT
CDR3aa: CSVVLTGRNQPQHF

abundance: few
v_gene: TRBV5-1
d_gene: -
j_gene: TRBJ2-7
CDR3nt: TGCGCCAGCAGCTTGGCAGGGTCGTCCTACGAGCAGTACTTC
CDR3aa: CASSLAGSSYEQYF

abundance: once
v_gene: TRBV28
d_gene: -
j_gene: TRBJ1-2
CDR3nt: TGTGCCAGCAGTTCCACCGGGACGGCCAACTATGGCTACACCTTC
CDR3aa: CASSSTGTANYGYTF

abundance: few
v_gene: TRBV7-3
d_gene: -
j_gene: TRBJ2-5
CDR3nt: TGTGCCAGCAGCTCCTCAGGGACGTGGGGGGAGACCCAGTACTTC
CDR3aa: CASSSSGTWGETQYF

abundance: -
v_gene: TRBV7-8
d_gene: -
j_gene: TRBJ1-3
CDR3nt: TGTGCCAGCAGCTTAGTTGTGGGGGGCGAAAACACCATATATTTT
CDR3aa: CASSLVVGGENTIYF

abundance: -
v_gene: TRBV9
d_gene: TRBD2
j_gene: TRBJ2-1
CDR3nt: TGTGCCAGCAGCGTAGAATCTCTTCGGACTAGGAGGAATGAGCAGTTCTTC
CDR3aa: CASSVESLRTRRNEQFF

abundance: -
v_gene: TRBV7-8
d_gene: -
j_gene: TRBJ1-4
CDR3nt: TGTGCCAGCAGCCTAACGGGACGGCCGAATGAAAAACTGTTTTTT
CDR3aa: CASSLTGRPNEKLFF

abundance: -
v_gene: TRBV30
d_gene: TRBD2
j_gene: TRBJ2-1
CDR3nt: TGTGCCTGGAGCACCGGGACTAGCGGGAGGCGGAATGAGCAGTTCTTC
CDR3aa: CAWSTGTSGRRNEQFF

abundance: -
v_gene: TRBV7-9
d_gene: TRBD2
j_gene: TRBJ2-2
CDR3nt: TGTGCCAGCAGCTTAGTCAGCGGGGGGGCCGCCGGGGAGCTGTTTTTT
CDR3aa: CASSLVSGGAAGELFF

abundance: -
v_gene: TRBV6-6
d_gene: -
j_gene: TRBJ1-4
CDR3nt: TGTGCCAGCAGCACAGGGTCTAATGAAAAACTGTTTTTT
CDR3aa: CASSTGSNEKLFF

abundance: -
v_gene: TRBV7-9
d_gene: -
j_gene: TRBJ1-1
CDR3nt: TGTGCCAGCAGCCCCTCGCTTGAAATGAACACTGAAGCTTTCTTT
CDR3aa: CASSPSLEMNTEAFF

abundance: few
v_gene: TRBV28
d_gene: TRBD2
j_gene: TRBJ2-1
CDR3nt: TGTGCCAGCAGTCCAATAGCGGGGGGCTACAATGAGCAGTTCTTC
CDR3aa: CASSPIAGGYNEQFF

abundance: -
v_gene: TRBV7-3
d_gene: -
j_gene: TRBJ2-3
CDR3nt: TGTGCCAGCAGCTCCTACGGCACAGATACGCAGTATTTT
CDR3aa: CASSSYGTDTQYF

abundance: -
v_gene: TRBV19
d_gene: TRBD2
j_gene: TRBJ2-7
CDR3nt: TGTGCCAGTAGTGCTATAGCGGGAGGGCGCCACGAGCAGTACTTC
CDR3aa: CASSAIAGGRHEQYF

abundance: -
v_gene: TRBV5-8
d_gene: -
j_gene: TRBJ1-3
CDR3nt: TGTGCCAGCAGCTCCCAGAGCGGAAACACCATATATTTT
CDR3aa: CASSSQSGNTIYF

abundance: -
v_gene: TRBV9
d_gene: -
j_gene: TRBJ1-4
CDR3nt: TGTGCCAGCAGCACGGCGGGACACCTGGACGAGTATTCGAATGAAAAACTGTTTTTT
CDR3aa: CASSTAGHLDEYSNEKLFF

abundance: -
v_gene: TRBV5-1
d_gene: -
j_gene: TRBJ1-1
CDR3nt: TGCGCCAGCAGCTTGGCCCCAGGTAGGGGGACTGAAGCTTTCTTT
CDR3aa: CASSLAPGRGTEAFF

abundance: -
v_gene: TRBV5-1
d_gene: -
j_gene: TRBJ1-4
CDR3nt: TGCGCCAGCAGCCTGAGCCCCAATGAAAAACTGTTTTTT
CDR3aa: CASSLSPNEKLFF

abundance: -
v_gene: TRBV6-5
d_gene: -
j_gene: TRBJ1-2
CDR3nt: TGTGCCAGCAGTGAGACCAGGGAGAGCTATGGCTACACCTTC
CDR3aa: CASSETRESYGYTF

abundance: once
v_gene: TRBV7-2
d_gene: -
j_gene: TRBJ2-7
CDR3nt: TGTGCCAGCAGCCGTGTGACCACGCCCCTCCAGTACTTC
CDR3aa: CASSRVTTPLQYF

abundance: -
v_gene: TRBV6-1
d_gene: -
j_gene: TRBJ2-3
CDR3nt: TGTGCCAGCAGTGAAAGGGGGGGGACAGATACGCAGTATTTT
CDR3aa: CASSERGGTDTQYF